One sample yielded the 8 T cell receptor beta chains listed below, sequenced in a study of blood T cell repertoires in COVID-19. Sequenced by immunoSEQ multiplex PCR; TCRdb stores in-frame clones only, minus some. The data contain about 250,000 clones, 75% to 90% of them seen just once; the ten biggest clones take up around 10%. Sequencing input: PBMCs or T cells enriched from blood (not recorded which). These receptors all stem from a middle-aged man who had recovered from COVID-19.

The J gene is TRBJ2-3, the V gene TRBV7-9; 9 bases match TRBD1. J gave up 3 bases and V 6 bases, and 4 bases lay outside the gene matches. In germline, CDR1 is SEHNR, CDR2 FQNEAQ (reference sequence). The CDR3 runs 14 residues. CDR3 in DNA: TGTGCCAGCAGACGACAGGGGGGTACAGATACGCAGTATTTT. It codes for CASRRQGGTDTQYF.

The rearrangement joins TRBV5-4 to TRBJ2-3; TRBD2 agrees at 14 bases. The CDR3 is made up of 17 amino acids. Germline V gene data show CDR1 as SGHNT and CDR2 as YYREEE (reference sequence). V dropped 4 bases and J dropped 2; count of bases not matched to a gene: 6. The CDR3 loop reads CASSGGLAGASTDTQYF. The CDR3 coding sequence is TGTGCCAGCAGCGGGGGACTAGCGGGGGCCTCCACAGATACGCAGTATTTT.

The rearrangement joins TRBV4-1 to TRBJ1-5; perhaps TRBD1 as D (5 bases). V was clipped by 0 bases and J by 1 base, with 16 bases between them. Germline V gene lookup returns CDR1 MGHRA and CDR2 YSYEKL. This CDR3 contains 18 residues. This CDR3 reads CASSQDRSPAGSNQPQHF. CDR3 bases: TGCGCCAGCAGCCAAGACCGGAGTCCAGCAGGGAGCAATCAGCCCCAGCATTTT.

V usage is TRBV3-1 (or the pseudogene TRBV3-2) and J usage is TRBJ1-1; D perhaps matches TRBD1 (6 bases). CDR1 is LGHDT, CDR2 YNNKEL, per germline (reference sequence). The CDR3 spans 19 residues. Trimming pared 1 base from V and 0 bases from J, leaving 21 bases between. For the CDR3, the DNA is TGTGCCAGCAGCCAAGCCCGAAGGGGGGGGCCCAAATTGAACACTGAAGCTTTCTTT. This translates into CASSQARRGGPKLNTEAFF.

The chain recombines TRBV4-2 with TRBJ2-7; 12 nucleotides match TRBD2. Per germline, CDR1 LGHNA and CDR2 YNFKEQ. CDR3 length equals 15 residues. Trimming at V came to 6 bases and at J to 2 bases, leaving 5 bases not matched to a gene. The CDR3 protein is CASSPLAGGPYEQYF. The CDR3 DNA sequence: TGTGCCAGCAGTCCCCTAGCGGGAGGGCCCTACGAGCAGTACTTC.

The chain links TRBV30 to TRBJ1-2; D gene unclear. The CDR3 covers 13 residues. V was clipped by 2 bases and J by 4 bases, with 11 bases between them. Germline assignment: CDR1 GTSNPN and CDR2 SVGIG (reference sequence). CDR3 protein: CAWSKLSSYGYTF. The CDR3, as DNA: TGTGCCTGGAGTAAGTTGTCCAGCTATGGCTACACCTTC.

V gene TRBV11-2 combines with J gene TRBJ1-4; the D gene is possibly TRBD1 (5 bases). CDR1 and CDR2 from the germline V gene are SGHAT and FQNNGV. The CDR3 runs 16 residues. V lost 1 base, J lost 8 bases, and 17 bases lay in between. CDR3 protein: CASSLGTTGVYEKLFF. The CDR3 nucleotides read TGTGCCAGCAGCTTAGGCACGACGGGGGTGTACGAAAAACTGTTTTTT.

V gene TRBV5-1 combines with J gene TRBJ1-1; D call uncertain. The germline V gene has CDR1 SGHRS and CDR2 YFSETQ. Trimming left V 0 bases short and J 8 bases short, with 17 bases between. The CDR3 runs 15 residues. This CDR3 reads CASSLVPGLNQEAFF. The CDR3 region has the DNA TGCGCCAGCAGCTTGGTCCCAGGCCTCAACCAAGAAGCTTTCTTT.